This T cell receptor beta chain was retrieved from a study of molecular identifiers for immune sequencing clone quantification. The study, taken as a whole, reports: The study found clones above 20 RNA copies held over 98% of effector molecules and under 1% in naive cells.

The V end lost 5 bases, the J end lost 4 bases, and 12 bases lay between the germline ends. The CDR3 has 13 amino acids. Per germline, CDR1 PRHDT and CDR2 FYEKMQ (reference sequence). Each CDR3 protein gets one entry after TCRdb re-called the PCR reads with MiXCR. The data show under 75,000 distinct CDR3 sequences, around 19% seen once. On this clonotype itself: The antigen is unknown.

Sorting selected naive CD8 T cells with a CD8+CD4-CCR7+CD45RA+ phenotype. Sequencing input: naive CD8+ T cells from blood, with Jurkat cell RNA spiked in. Stated subset: FACS-sorted CD8+CD4-CCR7+CD45RA+ naive T cells. The chain links TRBV13 to TRBJ2-7; D remains unclear. This sequence originates from a human donor in good health. Some libraries in this study had Jurkat cell RNA spiked in. DNA of the CDR3: TGTGCCAGCAGCCCCGGGCCCCTGTACGAGCAGTACTTC. This sequence encodes CASSPGPLYEQYF.